The TCR beta chain described here comes from a study of cytomegalovirus exposure and HLA in healthy donors. The CDR3 extends over 17 amino acids. The germline gives CDR1 PRHDT, CDR2 FYEKMQ (reference sequence). V was cut by 7 bases and J by 2 bases, with 21 bases left in between. The repertoire was sequenced with immunoSEQ multiplex PCR; TCRdb's copy has only in-frame clones and lacks some. This table holds roughly 100,000 clones, approximately 86% found once. Whole-study findings and limits: Associated with cytomegalovirus, according to the listing, were 164 TCR beta chains. Most TCR sequences were rare, but some public TCRs occurred in many donors.

As concerns this clone: The antigen remains undetermined.

The sample was PBMCs. The chain employs TRBV13 and TRBJ1-5, with D maybe TRBD1 (6 bases). The clonotype originates from a woman aged 18-29 years in good health and CMV-seropositive. The CDR3 region is CASMLSTGKGGNQPQHF. CDR3 nucleotide sequence: TGTGCCAGCATGCTCTCAACAGGGAAGGGTGGCAATCAGCCCCAGCATTTT.